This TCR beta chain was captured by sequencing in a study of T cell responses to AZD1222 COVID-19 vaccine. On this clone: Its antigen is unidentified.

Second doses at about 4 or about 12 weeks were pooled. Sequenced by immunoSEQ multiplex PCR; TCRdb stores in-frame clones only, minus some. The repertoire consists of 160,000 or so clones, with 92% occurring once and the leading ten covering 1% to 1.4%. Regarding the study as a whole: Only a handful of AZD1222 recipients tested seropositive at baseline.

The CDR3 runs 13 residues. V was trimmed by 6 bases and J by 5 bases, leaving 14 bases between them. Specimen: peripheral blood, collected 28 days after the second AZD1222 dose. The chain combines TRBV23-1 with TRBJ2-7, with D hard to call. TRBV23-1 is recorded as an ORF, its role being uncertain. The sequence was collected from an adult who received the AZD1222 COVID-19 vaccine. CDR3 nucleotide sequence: TGCGCCAGCAGCCCCCCGAAAAGGCACGAGCAGTACTTC. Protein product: CASSPPKRHEQYF.